The present T cell receptor (beta chain) was sequenced within a study of blood T cell repertoires in COVID-19. On the study more broadly: Researchers got acute and convalescent COVID-19 samples from the United States, Italy and Spain. The analysed material was cDNA or gDNA that came from T cells, B-cell-depleted T cells, or PBMCs.

The germline V gene encodes CDR1 SNHLY and CDR2 FYNNEI. V gave up 10 bases and J gave up 0 bases; unmatched junction bases: 4. This CDR3 is 13 amino acids long. Source study methods: Amplification of reference gene primers provided the estimated nucleated cell counts. Only in-frame clones appear in the TCRdb table, and some are missing; sequencing was by immunoSEQ multiplex PCR. V and J calls plus clone size are reproduced from that table; the DNA served to infer D and trimming. The sample contains 650,000 to 800,000 clones, 85% to 90% of which appear only once. The clonotype originates from a woman aged 18-30 years with acute or convalescent COVID-19. Sequenced material: peripheral blood. J is TRBJ2-3 and V is TRBV2; 7 bases line up with TRBD1. CDR3 in DNA: TGTGCCATCCTAGGGGGCAGCACAGATACGCAGTATTTT. Encoded protein: CAILGGSTDTQYF.